Below, 4 T cell receptor beta chains from the same sample are listed, as sequenced in a study of cytomegalovirus exposure and HLA in healthy donors. Researchers ran the PCR with 60 Vbeta and 13 Jbeta primers. The method was immunoSEQ multiplex PCR; TCRdb's version includes in-frame clones alone and lacks a portion of them. The sample lists about 150,000 clones, around 72% occurring once. Sequencing used PBMCs. These receptors originate from a man between 18 and 29 years old in good health and CMV-seronegative.

This clone was found once. The chain couples TRBV4-1 to TRBJ2-2, with TRBD2 identical over 10 bases. The germline gives CDR1 MGHRA, CDR2 YSYEKL. This CDR3 contains 17 residues. Trimming removed 4 bases from V and 7 bases from J; junction bases left unmatched: 12. CDR3 in DNA: TGCGCCAGCAGCCGAGCGCTAGCGGGAGCTACTGGCGGGGAGCTGTTTTTT. This sequence encodes CASSRALAGATGGELFF.

This clone was seen just once. This chain uses TRBV5-1 with TRBJ2-7; TRBD1 agrees at 7 bases. The CDR3 loop spans 16 amino acids. With 0 bases clipped from V and 2 bases from J, the junction kept 8 bases outside the gene matches. Germline values: CDR1 SGHRS, CDR2 YFSETQ. The CDR3 bases are TGCGCCAGCAGCTTGGGTGGGACAGCCACGACCTACGAGCAGTACTTC. Translating it yields CASSLGGTATTYEQYF.

The rearrangement uses TRBV14 and TRBJ2-5; D remains unclear. The V gene's germline CDR1 is SGHDN and CDR2 FVKESK. Between the trimmed V and J ends, which lost 1 base and 0 bases, there was a span of 6 bases. The CDR3 runs 14 residues. CDR3 coding DNA: TGTGCCAGCAGCCAAGTTTTCTACCAAGAGACCCAGTACTTC. As protein: CASSQVFYQETQYF.

The chain is built from TRBV4-3 and TRBJ2-6; a weak D match, TRBD2 (5 bases). V was pared by 1 base and J by 2 bases, with 9 bases between. Germline loops: CDR1 LGHNA, CDR2 YSLEER. This CDR3 has 16 amino acids. The CDR3 nucleotides are TGCGCCAGCAGCCAAGGCGGGCTGCCTGGGGCCAACGTCCTGACTTTC. Protein product: CASSQGGLPGANVLTF.